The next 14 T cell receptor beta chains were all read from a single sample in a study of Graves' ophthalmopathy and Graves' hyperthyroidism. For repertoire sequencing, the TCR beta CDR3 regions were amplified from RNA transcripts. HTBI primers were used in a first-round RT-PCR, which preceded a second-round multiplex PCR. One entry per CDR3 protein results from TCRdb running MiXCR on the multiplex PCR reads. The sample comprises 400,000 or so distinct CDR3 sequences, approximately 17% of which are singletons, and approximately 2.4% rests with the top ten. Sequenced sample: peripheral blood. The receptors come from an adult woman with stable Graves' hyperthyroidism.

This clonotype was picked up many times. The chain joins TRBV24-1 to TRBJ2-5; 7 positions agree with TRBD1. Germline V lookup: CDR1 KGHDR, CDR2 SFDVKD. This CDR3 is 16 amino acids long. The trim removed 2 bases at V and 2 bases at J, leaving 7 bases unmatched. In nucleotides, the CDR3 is TGTGCCACCAGTGATTCCCAGACAGGGCGTCAAGAGACCCAGTACTTC. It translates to CATSDSQTGRQETQYF.

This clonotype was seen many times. The CDR3 region is CASIEGASNQPQHF. For the CDR3, the DNA is TGTGCCAGTATTGAGGGGGCAAGTAATCAGCCCCAGCATTTT. The V gene is TRBV19, the J gene TRBJ1-5, with 7 bases aligning to TRBD1. The CDR3 spans 14 residues. Trimming cost V 7 bases and J 4 bases; bases outside gene matches: 7. The V gene's germline CDR1 is LNHDA and CDR2 SQIVND (reference sequence). Full variable domain (remainder filled in from reference TRBV19 and TRBJ1-5): DGGITQSPKYLFRKEGQNVTLSCEQNLNHDAMYWYRQDPGQGLRLIYYSQIVNDFQKGDIAEGYSVSREKKESFPLTVTSAQKNPTAFYLCASIEGASNQPQHFGDGTRLSIL.

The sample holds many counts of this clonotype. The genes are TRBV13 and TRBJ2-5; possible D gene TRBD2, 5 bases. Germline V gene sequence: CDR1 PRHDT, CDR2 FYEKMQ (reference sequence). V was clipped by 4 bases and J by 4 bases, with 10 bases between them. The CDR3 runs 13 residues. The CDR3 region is CASSSGVSETQYF. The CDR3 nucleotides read TGTGCCAGCAGCTCCGGGGTGTCAGAGACCCAGTACTTC.

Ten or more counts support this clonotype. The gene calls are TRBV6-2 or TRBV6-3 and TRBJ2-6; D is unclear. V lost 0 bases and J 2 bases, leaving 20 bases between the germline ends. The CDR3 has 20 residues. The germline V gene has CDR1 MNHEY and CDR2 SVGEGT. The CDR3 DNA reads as TGTGCCAGCAGTTACTCGGAAAATAAGGCTTCCCCAACTGGGGCCAACGTCCTGACTTTC. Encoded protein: CASSYSENKASPTGANVLTF.

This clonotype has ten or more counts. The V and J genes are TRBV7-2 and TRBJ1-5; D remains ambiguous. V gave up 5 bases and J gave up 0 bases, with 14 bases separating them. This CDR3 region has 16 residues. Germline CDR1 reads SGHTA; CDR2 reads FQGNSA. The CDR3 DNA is TGTGCCAGCAGCCAACAAGGTCCCTCTAGCAATCAGCCCCAGCATTTT. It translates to CASSQQGPSSNQPQHF.

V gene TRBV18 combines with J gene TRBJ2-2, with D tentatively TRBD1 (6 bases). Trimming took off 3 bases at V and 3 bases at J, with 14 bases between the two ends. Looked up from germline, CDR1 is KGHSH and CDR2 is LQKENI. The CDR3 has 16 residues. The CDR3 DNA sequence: TGTGCCAGCTCACCTTTGGAACAGGGCTACACCGGGGAGCTGTTTTTT. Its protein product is CASSPLEQGYTGELFF.

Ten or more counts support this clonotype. The CDR3 reads CASSPYPGTRNYGYTF. In DNA form, the CDR3 reads TGCGCCAGCAGCCCCTACCCGGGGACACGAAACTATGGCTACACCTTC. The genes are TRBV4-1 and TRBJ1-2, with D possibly TRBD1 on 6 matching bases. Germline V gene data show CDR1 as MGHRA and CDR2 as YSYEKL. V lost 4 bases, J lost 2 bases, and 17 bases lay in between. The CDR3 totals 16 residues.

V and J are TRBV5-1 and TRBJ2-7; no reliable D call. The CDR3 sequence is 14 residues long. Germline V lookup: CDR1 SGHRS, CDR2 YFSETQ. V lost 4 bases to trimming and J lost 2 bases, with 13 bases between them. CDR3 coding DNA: TGCGCCAGCAGCCAATTAACCGAACCCTACGAGCAGTACTTC. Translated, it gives CASSQLTEPYEQYF.

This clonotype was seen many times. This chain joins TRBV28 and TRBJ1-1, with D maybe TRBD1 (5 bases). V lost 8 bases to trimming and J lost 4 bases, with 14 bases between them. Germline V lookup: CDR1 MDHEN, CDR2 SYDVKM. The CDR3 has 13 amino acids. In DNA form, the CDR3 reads TGTGCCAGCTCCTGGACGGGGGTCACTGAAGCTTTCTTT. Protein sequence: CASSWTGVTEAFF.

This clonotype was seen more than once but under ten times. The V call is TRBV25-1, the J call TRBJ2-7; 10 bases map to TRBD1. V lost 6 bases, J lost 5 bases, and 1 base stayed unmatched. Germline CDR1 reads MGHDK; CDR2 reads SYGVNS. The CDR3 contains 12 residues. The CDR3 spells CASRGTGDEQYF. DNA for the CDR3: TGTGCCAGCAGAGGGACAGGGGACGAGCAGTACTTC.

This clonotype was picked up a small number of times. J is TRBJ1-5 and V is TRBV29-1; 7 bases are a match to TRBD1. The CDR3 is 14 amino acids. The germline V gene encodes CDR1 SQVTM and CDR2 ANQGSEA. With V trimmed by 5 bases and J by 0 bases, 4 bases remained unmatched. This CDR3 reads CSVRGTDSNQPQHF. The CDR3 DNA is TGCAGCGTTCGGGGGACAGATAGCAATCAGCCCCAGCATTTT.

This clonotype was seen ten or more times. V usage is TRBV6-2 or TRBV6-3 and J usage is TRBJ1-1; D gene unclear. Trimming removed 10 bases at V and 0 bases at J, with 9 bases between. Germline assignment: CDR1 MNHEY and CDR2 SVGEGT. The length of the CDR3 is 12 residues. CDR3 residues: CATTQLNTEAFF. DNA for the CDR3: TGTGCCACCACACAGCTGAACACTGAAGCTTTCTTT.

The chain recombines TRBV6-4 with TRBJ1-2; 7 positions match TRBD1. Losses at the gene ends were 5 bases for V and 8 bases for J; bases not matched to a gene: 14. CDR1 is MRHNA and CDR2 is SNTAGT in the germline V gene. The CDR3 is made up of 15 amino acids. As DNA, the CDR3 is TGTGCCAGCAGTAAGATGGGACAGTCATCAGGGGGCTACACCTTC. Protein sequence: CASSKMGQSSGGYTF.

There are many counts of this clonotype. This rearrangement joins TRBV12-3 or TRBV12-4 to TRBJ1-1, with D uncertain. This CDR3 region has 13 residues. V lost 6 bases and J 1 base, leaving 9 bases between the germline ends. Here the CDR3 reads CASRSSENTEAFF. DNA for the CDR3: TGTGCCAGCAGGTCTAGTGAGAACACTGAAGCTTTCTTT.